This TCR beta chain stems from a study of CD8+ T cells in alopecia areata. Study-wide background: The tofacitinib course ran for 6 to 18 months and was followed by 6 months off drug.

The V and J ends lost 3 bases and 6 bases respectively, with 11 bases between them. Germline CDR1 and CDR2: GTSNPN and SVGIG (reference sequence). CDR3 length: 13 amino acids. The sequencing template was cDNA reverse transcribed from extracted RNA. Libraries were prepared by immunoSEQ multiplex PCR; TCRdb keeps only in-frame clonotypes and omits some of them. The sample carries 90,000 to 100,000 clones, about 40% recorded once. Regarding the study as a whole: The study found higher clonality in lesional than normal scalp, especially in alopecia totalis/universalis.

Of note for this clone: What it recognizes is unknown.

The sample was CD4+ T cells sorted from blood. The chain joins TRBV30 to TRBJ2-2; TRBD2 is a possible D gene (6 bases). This TCR was recovered from a human donor with alopecia areata. The CDR3 sequence: CAWSRDSSGELFF. Written as DNA, the CDR3 is TGTGCCTGGAGCAGGGACTCCTCCGGGGAGCTGTTTTTT.